This TCR beta chain originates from a study of T cell responses to AZD1222 COVID-19 vaccine. On this clone: Its target is unknown.

CDR1 is MNHEY, CDR2 SMNVEV, per germline (reference sequence). Trimming took 5 bases from V and 10 from J, leaving 8 bases between them. The CDR3 has 11 amino acids. Regarding the study as a whole: Regions 160-218 and 743-854 held dominance among vaccine-associated CD4 TCRs, which spanned spike. Seropositive at baseline were only a handful of AZD1222 recipients.

Assay: immunoSEQ multiplex PCR; the TCRdb copy retains only in-frame clones and omits some. The data show around 150,000 clones, roughly 89% seen once. Sequencing was performed on peripheral blood, taken on day 0 of AZD1222 vaccination. This clonotype was obtained from an adult in good health. The chain joins TRBV27 to TRBJ1-4, with no clear D. For the CDR3, the DNA is TGTGCCAGCAGTCGTGGAGGAAAACTGTTTTTT. Protein product: CASSRGGKLFF.